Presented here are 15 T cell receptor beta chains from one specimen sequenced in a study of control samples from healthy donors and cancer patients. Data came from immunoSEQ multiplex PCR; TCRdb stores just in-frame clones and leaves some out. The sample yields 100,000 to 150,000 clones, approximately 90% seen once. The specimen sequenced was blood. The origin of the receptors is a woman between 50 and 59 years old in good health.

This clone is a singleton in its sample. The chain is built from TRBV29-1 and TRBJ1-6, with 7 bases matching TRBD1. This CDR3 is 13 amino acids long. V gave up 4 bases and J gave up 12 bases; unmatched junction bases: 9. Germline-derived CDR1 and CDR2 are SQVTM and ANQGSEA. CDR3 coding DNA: TGCAGCGTTGCCCGGGACAGCGGGGGACCCCTCCACTTT. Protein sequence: CSVARDSGGPLHF.

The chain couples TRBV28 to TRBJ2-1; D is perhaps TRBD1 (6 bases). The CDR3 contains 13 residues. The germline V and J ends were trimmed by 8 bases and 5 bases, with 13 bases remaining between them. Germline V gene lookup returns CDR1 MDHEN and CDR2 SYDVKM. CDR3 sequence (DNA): TGTGCCAGCCTCAGGGGCAGGGACAATGAGCAGTTCTTC. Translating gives CASLRGRDNEQFF.

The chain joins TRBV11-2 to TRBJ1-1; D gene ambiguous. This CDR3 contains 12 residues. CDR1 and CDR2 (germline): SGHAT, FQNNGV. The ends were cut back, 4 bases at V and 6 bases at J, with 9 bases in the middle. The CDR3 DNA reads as TGTGCCAGCAGCTCAGGTTTCTCTGAAGCTTTCTTT. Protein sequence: CASSSGFSEAFF.

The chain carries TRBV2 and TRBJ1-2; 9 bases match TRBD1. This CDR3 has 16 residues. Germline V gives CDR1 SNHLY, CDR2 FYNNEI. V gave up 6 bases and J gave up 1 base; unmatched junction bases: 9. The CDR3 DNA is TGTGCCAGCAGAAACCGGGACAGGGTAAATAACTATGGCTACACCTTC. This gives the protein CASRNRDRVNNYGYTF.

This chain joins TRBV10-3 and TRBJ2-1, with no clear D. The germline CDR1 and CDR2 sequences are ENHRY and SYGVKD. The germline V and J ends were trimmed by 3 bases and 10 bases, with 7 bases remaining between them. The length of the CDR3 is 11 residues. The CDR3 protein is CAISESGEQFF. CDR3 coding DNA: TGTGCCATCAGTGAAAGTGGGGAGCAGTTCTTC.

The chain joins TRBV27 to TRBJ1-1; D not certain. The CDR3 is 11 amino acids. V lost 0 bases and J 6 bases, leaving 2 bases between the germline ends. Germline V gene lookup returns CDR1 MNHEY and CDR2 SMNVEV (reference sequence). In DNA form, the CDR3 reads TGTGCCAGCAGTTTATCTCCTGAAGCTTTCTTT. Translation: CASSLSPEAFF.

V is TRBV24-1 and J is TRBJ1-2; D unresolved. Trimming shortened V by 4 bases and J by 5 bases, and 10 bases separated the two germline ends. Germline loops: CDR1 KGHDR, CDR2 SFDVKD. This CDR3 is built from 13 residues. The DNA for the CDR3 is TGTGCCACCAGTGACTCCCTGAGGTATGGCTACACCTTC. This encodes CATSDSLRYGYTF.

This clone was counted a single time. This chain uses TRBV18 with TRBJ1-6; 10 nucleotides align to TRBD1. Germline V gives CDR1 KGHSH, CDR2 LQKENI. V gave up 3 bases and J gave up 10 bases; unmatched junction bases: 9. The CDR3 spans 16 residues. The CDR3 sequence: CASSPERTGGGSPLHF. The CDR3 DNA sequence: TGTGCCAGCTCACCCGAACGGACAGGGGGTGGGTCACCCCTCCACTTT.

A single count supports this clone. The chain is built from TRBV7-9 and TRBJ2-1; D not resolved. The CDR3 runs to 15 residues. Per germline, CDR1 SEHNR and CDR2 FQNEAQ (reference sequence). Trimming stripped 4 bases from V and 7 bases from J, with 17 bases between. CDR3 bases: TGTGCCAGCAGCTACGATCCCAGCCGGTGGAATGAGCAGTTCTTC. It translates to CASSYDPSRWNEQFF. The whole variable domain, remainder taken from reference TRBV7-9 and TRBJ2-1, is DTGVSQNPRHKITKRGQNVTFRCDPISEHNRLYWYRQTLGQGPEFLTYFQNEAQLEKSRLLSDRFSAERPKGSFSTLEIQRTEQGDSAMYLCASSYDPSRWNEQFFGPGTRLTVL.

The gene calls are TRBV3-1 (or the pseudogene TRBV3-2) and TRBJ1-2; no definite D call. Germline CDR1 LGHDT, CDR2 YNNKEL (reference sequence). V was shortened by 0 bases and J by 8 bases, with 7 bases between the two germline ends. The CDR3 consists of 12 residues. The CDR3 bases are TGTGCCAGCAGCCAAGAGGCTGGAGGCTACACCTTC. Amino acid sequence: CASSQEAGGYTF.

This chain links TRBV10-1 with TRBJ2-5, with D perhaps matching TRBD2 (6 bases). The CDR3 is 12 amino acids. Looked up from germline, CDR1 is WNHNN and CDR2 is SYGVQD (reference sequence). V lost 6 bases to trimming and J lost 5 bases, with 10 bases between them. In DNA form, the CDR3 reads TGCGCCAGCAGCCATGGGGGGGAGACCCAGTACTTC. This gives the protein CASSHGGETQYF.

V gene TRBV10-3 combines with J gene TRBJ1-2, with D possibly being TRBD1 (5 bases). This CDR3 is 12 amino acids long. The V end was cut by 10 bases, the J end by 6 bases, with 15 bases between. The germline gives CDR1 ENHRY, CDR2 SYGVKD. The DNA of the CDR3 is TGTGCCACTTCCCAGGGCGACGATGGCTACACCTTC. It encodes CATSQGDDGYTF.

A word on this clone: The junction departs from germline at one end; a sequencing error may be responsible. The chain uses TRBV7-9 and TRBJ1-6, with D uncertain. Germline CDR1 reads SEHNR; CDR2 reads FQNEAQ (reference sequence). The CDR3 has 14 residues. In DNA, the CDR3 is TGTGCCAGCAGCTTTGGGCCCTATGATTCACCCCTCCACTTT. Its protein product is CASSFGPYDSPLHF.

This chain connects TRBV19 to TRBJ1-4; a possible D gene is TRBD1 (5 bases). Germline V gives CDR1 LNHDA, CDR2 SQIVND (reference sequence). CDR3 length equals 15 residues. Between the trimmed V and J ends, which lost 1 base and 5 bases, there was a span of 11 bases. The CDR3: CASSIAGTVNEKLFF. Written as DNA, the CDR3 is TGTGCCAGTAGTATAGCTGGGACGGTGAATGAAAAACTGTTTTTT. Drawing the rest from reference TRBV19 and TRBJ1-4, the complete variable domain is DGGITQSPKYLFRKEGQNVTLSCEQNLNHDAMYWYRQDPGQGLRLIYYSQIVNDFQKGDIAEGYSVSREKKESFPLTVTSAQKNPTAFYLCASSIAGTVNEKLFFGSGTQLSVL.

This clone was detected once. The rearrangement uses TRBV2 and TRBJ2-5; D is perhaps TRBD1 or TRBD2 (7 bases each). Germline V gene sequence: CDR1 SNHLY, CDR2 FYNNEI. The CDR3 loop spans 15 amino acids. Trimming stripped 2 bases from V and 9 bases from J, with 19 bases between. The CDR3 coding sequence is TGTGCCAGCAGTGAAAGTATGGCCAGGGGGGGTGCCCAGTACTTC. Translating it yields CASSESMARGGAQYF.